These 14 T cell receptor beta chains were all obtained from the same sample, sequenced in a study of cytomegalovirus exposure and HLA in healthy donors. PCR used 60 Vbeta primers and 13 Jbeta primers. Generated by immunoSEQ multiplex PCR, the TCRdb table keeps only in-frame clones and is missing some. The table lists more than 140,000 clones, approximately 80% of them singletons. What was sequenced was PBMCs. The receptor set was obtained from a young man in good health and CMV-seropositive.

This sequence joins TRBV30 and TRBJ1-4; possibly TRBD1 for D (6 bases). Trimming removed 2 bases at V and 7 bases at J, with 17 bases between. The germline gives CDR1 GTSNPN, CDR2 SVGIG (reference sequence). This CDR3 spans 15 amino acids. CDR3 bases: TGTGCCTGGAGTCGCCCGGGACAAAGCGCTGAAAAACTGTTTTTT. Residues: CAWSRPGQSAEKLFF.

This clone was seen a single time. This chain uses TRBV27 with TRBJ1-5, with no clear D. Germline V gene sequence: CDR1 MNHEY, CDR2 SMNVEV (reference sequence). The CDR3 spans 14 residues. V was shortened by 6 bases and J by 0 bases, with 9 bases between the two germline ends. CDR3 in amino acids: CASSPFYSNQPQHF. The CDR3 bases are TGTGCCAGCAGCCCCTTCTATAGCAATCAGCCCCAGCATTTT.

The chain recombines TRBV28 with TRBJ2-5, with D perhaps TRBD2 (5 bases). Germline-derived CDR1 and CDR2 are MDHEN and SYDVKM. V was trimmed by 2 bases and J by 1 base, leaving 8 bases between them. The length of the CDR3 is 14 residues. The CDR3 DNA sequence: TGTGCCAGCAGTTTAAGGACTTTCCAAGAGACCCAGTACTTC. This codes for CASSLRTFQETQYF.

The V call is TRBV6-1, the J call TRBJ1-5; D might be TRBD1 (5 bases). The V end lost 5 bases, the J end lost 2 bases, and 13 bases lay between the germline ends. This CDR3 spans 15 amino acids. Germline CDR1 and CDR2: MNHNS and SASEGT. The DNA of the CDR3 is TGTGCCAGCAGTTCGGGGGGAATTGGCAATCAGCCCCAGCATTTT. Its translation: CASSSGGIGNQPQHF.

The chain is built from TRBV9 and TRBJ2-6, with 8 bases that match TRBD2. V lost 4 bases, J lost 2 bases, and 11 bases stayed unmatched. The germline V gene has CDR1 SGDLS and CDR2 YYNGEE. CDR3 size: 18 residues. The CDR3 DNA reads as TGTGCCAGCAGCCCCCGGGGTAGCGGGGACCCTGGGGCCAACGTCCTGACTTTC. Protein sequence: CASSPRGSGDPGANVLTF.

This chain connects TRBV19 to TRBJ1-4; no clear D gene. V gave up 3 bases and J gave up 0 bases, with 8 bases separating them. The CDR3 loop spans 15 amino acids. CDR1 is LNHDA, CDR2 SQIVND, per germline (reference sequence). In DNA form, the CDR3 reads TGTGCCAGTAGTATGACGGGAACAACTAATGAAAAACTGTTTTTT. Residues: CASSMTGTTNEKLFF.

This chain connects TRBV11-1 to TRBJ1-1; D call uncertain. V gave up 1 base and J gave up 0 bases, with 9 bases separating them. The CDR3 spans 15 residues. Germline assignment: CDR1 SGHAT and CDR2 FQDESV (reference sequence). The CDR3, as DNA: TGTGCCAGCAGCTTAGGAGGGTACATGAACACTGAAGCTTTCTTT. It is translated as CASSLGGYMNTEAFF. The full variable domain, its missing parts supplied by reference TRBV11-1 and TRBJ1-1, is EAEVAQSPRYKITEKSQAVAFWCDPISGHATLYWYRQILGQGPELLVQFQDESVVDDSQLPKDRFSAERLKGVDSTLKIQPAELGDSAMYLCASSLGGYMNTEAFFGQGTRLTVV.

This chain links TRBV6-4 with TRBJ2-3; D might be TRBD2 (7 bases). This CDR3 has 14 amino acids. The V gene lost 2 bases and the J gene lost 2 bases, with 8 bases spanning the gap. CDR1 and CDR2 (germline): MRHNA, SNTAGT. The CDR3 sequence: CASSDGGATDTQYF. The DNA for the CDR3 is TGTGCCAGCAGTGACGGGGGGGCCACAGATACGCAGTATTTT.

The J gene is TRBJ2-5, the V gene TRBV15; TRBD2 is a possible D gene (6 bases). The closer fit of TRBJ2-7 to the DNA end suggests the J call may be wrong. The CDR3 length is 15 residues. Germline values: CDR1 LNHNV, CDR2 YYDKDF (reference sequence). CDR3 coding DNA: TGTGCCACCAGCCAGATTCCGGGACTCCTCTACGAGCAGTACTTC. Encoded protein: CATSQIPGLLYEQYF.

The chain's CDR3 is CASSQVSTGYEQYF. The CDR3 DNA reads TGCGCCAGCAGCCAAGTCTCCACGGGCTACGAGCAGTACTTC. The rearrangement joins TRBV4-1 to TRBJ2-7, with D unresolved. Deletions cut 1 base from V and 3 bases from J, with 10 bases between. The V gene's germline CDR1 is MGHRA and CDR2 YSYEKL. The CDR3 has 14 residues.

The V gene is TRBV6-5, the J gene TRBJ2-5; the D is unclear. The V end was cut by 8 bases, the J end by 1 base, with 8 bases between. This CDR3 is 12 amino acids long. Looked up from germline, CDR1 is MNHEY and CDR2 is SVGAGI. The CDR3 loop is CASGDVQETQYF. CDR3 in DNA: TGTGCCAGCGGAGACGTCCAAGAGACCCAGTACTTC.

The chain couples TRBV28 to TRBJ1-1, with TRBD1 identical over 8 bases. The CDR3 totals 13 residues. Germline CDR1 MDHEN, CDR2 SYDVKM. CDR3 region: CASSGGPHTEAFF. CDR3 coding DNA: TGTGCTTCTTCAGGGGGCCCTCACACTGAAGCTTTCTTT.

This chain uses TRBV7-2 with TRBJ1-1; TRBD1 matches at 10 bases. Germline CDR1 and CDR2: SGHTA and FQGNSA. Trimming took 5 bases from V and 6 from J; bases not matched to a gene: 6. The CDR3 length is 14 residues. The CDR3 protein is CASSTGQGIAEAFF. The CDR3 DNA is TGTGCCAGCAGCACGGGACAGGGGATAGCTGAAGCTTTCTTT. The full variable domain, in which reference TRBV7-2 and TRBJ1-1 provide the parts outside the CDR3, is GAGVSQSPSNKVTEKGKDVELRCDPISGHTALYWYRQSLGQGLEFLIYFQGNSAPDKSGLPSDRFSAERTGGSVSTLTIQRTQQEDSAVYLCASSTGQGIAEAFFGQGTRLTVV.

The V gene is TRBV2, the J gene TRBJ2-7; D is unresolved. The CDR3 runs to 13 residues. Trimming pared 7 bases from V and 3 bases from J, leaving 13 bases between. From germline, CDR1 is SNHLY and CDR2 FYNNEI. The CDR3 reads CASILNGDYEQYF. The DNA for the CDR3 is TGTGCCAGCATTCTCAATGGAGACTACGAGCAGTACTTC.